This T cell receptor (beta chain) was sequenced in a study of shared clonotypes between healthy human individuals. Study-wide findings and caveats: The generation probabilities recorded for non-shared clonotypes fell below those of clonotypes shared by all four donors. Naive subsets generally exceeded memory subsets in estimated richness.

The germline CDR1 and CDR2 sequences are SEHNR and FQNEAQ (reference sequence). Trimming cost V 5 bases and J 8 bases; bases outside gene matches: 8. This CDR3 is built from 14 residues. With respect to this clone: The antigen remains undetermined.

Several immunoSEQ 96-well plates shared each subset's DNA, each plate a replicate. The DNA input per sorted-subset replicate PCR was approximately 210 ng, corresponding to some 33,000 T cell genomes. Sequencing used immunoSEQ multiplex PCR; TCRdb keeps in-frame clones, though not all of them. The sample lists hundreds of thousands of clones, roughly 96% occurring once. Positive CCR7 selection of CD45RO-negative cells yielded the naive CD8 cells, and terminally differentiated effector memory CD45RA+ cells were excluded. The rearrangement links TRBV7-9 to TRBJ1-4; 7 bases are shared with TRBD1. Input material: naive CD8+ T cells sorted from blood. This TCR was recovered from a woman aged 25-40 years in good health. The CDR3 loop is CASSPWDSREKLFF. CDR3 bases: TGTGCCAGCAGCCCTTGGGACAGTCGCGAAAAACTGTTTTTT.